These 9 T cell receptor beta chains were sequenced from one sample in a study of blood T cell repertoires in COVID-19. Some clones are missing from TCRdb's copy, which holds only in-frame ones; the method was immunoSEQ multiplex PCR. The repertoire consists of fewer than 300,000 clones, with 85% occurring once and the leading ten covering about an eighth. The sample taken for sequencing was peripheral blood. The receptors originated from a human donor in a cohort sampled during active COVID-19.

The chain recombines TRBV1 with TRBJ2-3; the D segment call TRBD2 is taken from the table without a DNA check. TRBV1 is reported as a pseudogene. The CDR3 has 19 residues. DNA for the CDR3: TGCACCAGCAGCCAAGTTGGCGTATGTCGCGGGAGACATACAGATACGCAGTATTTT. Protein: CTSSQVGVCRGRHTDTQYF.

The rearrangement joins TRBV20-1 to TRBJ1-3, with TRBD1 as a possible D gene (5 bases). The germline CDR1 and CDR2 sequences are DFQATT and SNEGSKA (reference sequence). The CDR3 totals 13 residues. The V end was cut by 3 bases, the J end by 6 bases, with 12 bases between. The CDR3 sequence: CSASPTGENTIYF. For the CDR3, the DNA is TGCAGTGCTAGTCCTACGGGGGAAAACACCATATATTTT.

The rearrangement links TRBV2 to TRBJ2-1; a weak D match, TRBD2 (7 bases). The V and J ends lost 5 bases and 5 bases respectively, with 19 bases between them. From germline, CDR1 is SNHLY and CDR2 FYNNEI. This CDR3 spans 16 amino acids. The CDR3 DNA sequence: TGTGCCAGCAGTTTTCTCGGTGGGAGGGGGAACAATGAGCAGTTCTTC. Its translation: CASSFLGGRGNNEQFF.

The V call is TRBV5-5, the J call TRBJ1-6; D not resolved. The germline V gene has CDR1 SGHKS and CDR2 YYEKEE (reference sequence). CDR3 length: 17 residues. Trimming removed 4 bases at V and 4 bases at J, with 18 bases between. As DNA, the CDR3 is TGTGCCAGCAGCATAGGACTCCTTGGTGCTTATAATTCACCCCTCCACTTT. Protein: CASSIGLLGAYNSPLHF.

Written as DNA, the CDR3 is TGTGCCAGCAGCTTCGGAGGAACGGGGGAGCAGTACTTC. It is translated as CASSFGGTGEQYF. V is TRBV5-6 and J is TRBJ2-7, with a tentative D call TRBD2 (5 bases). The germline gives CDR1 SGHDT, CDR2 YYEEEE. V gave up 2 bases and J gave up 7 bases, with 13 bases separating them. The CDR3 contains 13 residues.

V is TRBV6-2 or TRBV6-3 and J is TRBJ2-7; maybe TRBD2 (5 bases). CDR3 length equals 14 residues. In germline, CDR1 is MNHEY, CDR2 SVGEGT. Trimming took 6 bases from V and 4 from J, leaving 16 bases between them. The CDR3: CASRPEPGLYEQYF. The CDR3 nucleotides read TGTGCCAGCAGACCTGAACCCGGACTGTACGAGCAGTACTTC.

The chain carries TRBV5-1 and TRBJ1-1; no clear D. Germline lookup yields CDR1 SGHRS and CDR2 YFSETQ. The CDR3 contains 13 residues. Deletions cut 0 bases from V and 3 bases from J, with 6 bases between. The CDR3 is CASSLVVDTEAFF. In nucleotides, the CDR3 is TGCGCCAGCAGCTTGGTAGTGGACACTGAAGCTTTCTTT.

V gene TRBV5-6 combines with J gene TRBJ2-7; D is ambiguous. This CDR3 spans 13 amino acids. Germline values: CDR1 SGHDT, CDR2 YYEEEE. The ends were cut back, 0 bases at V and 6 bases at J, with 10 bases in the middle. Written as DNA, the CDR3 is TGTGCCAGCAGCTTGGCCGGTTCGCGCGAGCAGTACTTC. Protein sequence: CASSLAGSREQYF.

The CDR3 region is CASSLGGAMDTQYF. The CDR3 DNA sequence: TGTGCCAGCAGCTTAGGGGGAGCGATGGATACGCAGTATTTT. This chain links TRBV7-9 with TRBJ2-3, with D perhaps TRBD2 (5 bases). From germline, CDR1 is SEHNR and CDR2 FQNEAQ (reference sequence). The CDR3 consists of 14 residues. V was trimmed by 1 base and J by 6 bases, leaving 11 bases between them. Complete variable domain (other parts from reference TRBV7-9 and TRBJ2-3): DTGVSQNPRHKITKRGQNVTFRCDPISEHNRLYWYRQTLGQGPEFLTYFQNEAQLEKSRLLSDRFSAERPKGSFSTLEIQRTEQGDSAMYLCASSLGGAMDTQYFGPGTRLTVL.